This T cell receptor (beta chain) was identified in a study of blood T cell repertoires in COVID-19. Study-level information: Acute and convalescent COVID-19 specimens originated in the United States, Italy and Spain.

Seattle patients were enrolled while actively infected and followed longitudinally. V was cut by 3 bases and J by 6 bases, with 14 bases left in between. From germline, CDR1 is LNHDA and CDR2 SQIVND (reference sequence). This CDR3 comprises 14 residues. Method: immunoSEQ multiplex PCR; TCRdb's copy keeps in-frame clones and lacks some. Of under 450,000 clones in the sample, approximately 88% are singletons; the top ten hold around 12%. The rearrangement links TRBV19 to TRBJ1-2, with unresolved D. Sequencing used peripheral blood. This TCR came from a woman aged 50 to 60 with COVID-19, enrolled during active disease. CDR3 coding DNA: TGTGCCAGTAGTATTCCTGGACTGTCTAATGGCTACACCTTC. Its translation: CASSIPGLSNGYTF.